A selection of T cell receptor beta chains follows, all from one sample in a study of sequential checkpoint blockade in melanoma. Clones were read by immunoSEQ multiplex PCR, and TCRdb kept only the in-frame ones, dropping some. The sample contains nearly 9,000 clones, about 23% of which appear only once. The material was tumor tissue (inferred from file names), obtained from a patient given nivolumab and ipilimumab in sequence. Receptors originate from a human donor with melanoma. The CDR3 runs from the conserved cysteine through the conserved F or W.

V gene	J gene	CDR3 protein
TRBV9	TRBJ2-1	CASSDLTSGVNNEQFF
TRBV29-1	TRBJ2-3	CSVAGGMGVVSTDTQYF
TRBV10-2	TRBJ2-5	CASSESSVFQETQYF
TRBV11-3	TRBJ2-5	CASSPRTGGWETQYF
TRBV5-1	TRBJ1-5	CASSPGAGGFGYSNQPQHF
TRBV23-1	TRBJ1-5	CASSQDGRGRPQHF
TRBV6-8	TRBJ1-2	CASSLHLTSFGYTF
TRBV14	TRBJ2-6	CASSHRLYPSRSGANVLTF
TRBV28	TRBJ2-5	CASSQTSGIETQYF
TRBV5-1	TRBJ1-2	CASSLGQGRNYGYTF